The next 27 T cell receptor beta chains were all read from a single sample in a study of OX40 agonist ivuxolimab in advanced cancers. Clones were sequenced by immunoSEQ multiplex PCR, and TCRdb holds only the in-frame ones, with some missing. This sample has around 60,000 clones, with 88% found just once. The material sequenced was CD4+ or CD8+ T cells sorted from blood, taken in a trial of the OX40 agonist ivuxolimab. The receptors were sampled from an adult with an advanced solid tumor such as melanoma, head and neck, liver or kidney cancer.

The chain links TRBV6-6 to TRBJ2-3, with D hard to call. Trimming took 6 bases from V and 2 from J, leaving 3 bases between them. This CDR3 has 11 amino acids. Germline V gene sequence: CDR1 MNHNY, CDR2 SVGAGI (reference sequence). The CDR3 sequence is CASRYTDTQYF. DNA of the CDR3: TGTGCCAGCAGGTACACAGATACGCAGTATTTT.

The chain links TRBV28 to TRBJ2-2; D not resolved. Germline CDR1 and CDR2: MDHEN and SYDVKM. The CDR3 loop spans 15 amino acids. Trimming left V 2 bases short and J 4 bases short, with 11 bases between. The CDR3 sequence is CASSLDRRTTGELFF. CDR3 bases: TGTGCCAGCAGTTTAGACCGAAGGACCACCGGGGAGCTGTTTTTT.

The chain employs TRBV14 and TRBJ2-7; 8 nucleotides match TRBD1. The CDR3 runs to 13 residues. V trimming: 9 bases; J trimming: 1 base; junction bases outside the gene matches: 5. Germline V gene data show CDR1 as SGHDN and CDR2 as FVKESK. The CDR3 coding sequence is TGTGCCAGGCCGGGACAGGTGTCCTACGAGCAGTACTTC. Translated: CARPGQVSYEQYF.

For the CDR3, the DNA is TGTGCCAGCAGGAATAGCGTCAGTAGCACAGATACGCAGTATTTT. This encodes CASRNSVSSTDTQYF. J is TRBJ2-3 and V is TRBV11-2, with D possibly matching TRBD2 (5 bases). Germline values: CDR1 SGHAT, CDR2 FQNNGV. Trimming pared 6 bases from V and 0 bases from J, leaving 13 bases between. The CDR3 loop spans 15 amino acids. The full variable domain, in which reference TRBV11-2 and TRBJ2-3 provide the parts outside the CDR3, is EAGVAQSPRYKIIEKRQSVAFWCNPISGHATLYWYQQILGQGPKLLIQFQNNGVVDDSQLPKDRFSAERLKGVDSTLKIQPAKLEDSAVYLCASRNSVSSTDTQYFGPGTRLTVL.

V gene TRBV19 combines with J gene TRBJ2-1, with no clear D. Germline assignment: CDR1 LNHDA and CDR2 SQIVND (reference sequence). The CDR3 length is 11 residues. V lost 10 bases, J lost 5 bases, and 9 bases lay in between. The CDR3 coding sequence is TGTGCCACCACTTGGAACAATGAGCAGTTCTTC. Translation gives CATTWNNEQFF. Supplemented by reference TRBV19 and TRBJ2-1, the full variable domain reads DGGITQSPKYLFRKEGQNVTLSCEQNLNHDAMYWYRQDPGQGLRLIYYSQIVNDFQKGDIAEGYSVSREKKESFPLTVTSAQKNPTAFYLCATTWNNEQFFGPGTRLTVL.

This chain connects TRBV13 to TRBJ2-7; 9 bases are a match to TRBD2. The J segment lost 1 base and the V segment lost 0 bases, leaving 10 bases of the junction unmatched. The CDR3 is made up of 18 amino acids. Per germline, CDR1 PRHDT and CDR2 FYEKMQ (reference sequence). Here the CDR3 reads CASSLGSLLAGLSYEQYF. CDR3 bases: TGTGCCAGCAGCTTAGGTAGTCTTCTAGCGGGGCTATCCTACGAGCAGTACTTC.

CDR3 sequence: CASSLLGDNQPQHF. The CDR3 bases are TGTGCCAGCAGTTTACTAGGGGATAATCAGCCCCAGCATTTT. This rearrangement joins TRBV28 to TRBJ1-5; possibly TRBD1 for D (5 bases). The CDR3 has 14 amino acids. CDR1 and CDR2 (germline): MDHEN, SYDVKM. V was clipped by 2 bases and J by 4 bases, with 9 bases between them. The whole variable domain, filled in from reference TRBV28 and TRBJ1-5, reads DVKVTQSSRYLVKRTGEKVFLECVQDMDHENMFWYRQDPGLGLRLIYFSYDVKMKEKGDIPEGYSVSREKKERFSLILESASTNQTSMYLCASSLLGDNQPQHFGDGTRLSIL.

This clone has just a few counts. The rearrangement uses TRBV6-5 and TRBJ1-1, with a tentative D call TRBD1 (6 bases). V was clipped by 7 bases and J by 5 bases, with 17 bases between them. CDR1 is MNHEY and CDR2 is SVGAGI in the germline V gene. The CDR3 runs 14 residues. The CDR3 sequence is CASTIDRRGTEAFF. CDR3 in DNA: TGTGCCAGCACTATAGACAGGCGGGGGACTGAAGCTTTCTTT.

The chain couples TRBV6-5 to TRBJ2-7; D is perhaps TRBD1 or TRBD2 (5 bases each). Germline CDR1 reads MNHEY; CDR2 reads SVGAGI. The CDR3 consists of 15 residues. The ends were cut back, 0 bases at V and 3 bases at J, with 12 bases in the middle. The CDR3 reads CASSYSPRGNYEQYF. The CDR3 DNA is TGTGCCAGCAGTTACTCGCCGAGGGGCAACTACGAGCAGTACTTC.

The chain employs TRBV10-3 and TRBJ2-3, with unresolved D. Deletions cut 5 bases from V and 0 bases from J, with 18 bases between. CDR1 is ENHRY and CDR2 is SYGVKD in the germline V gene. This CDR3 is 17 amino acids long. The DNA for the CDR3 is TGTGCCATCAGTAGGTCCGCGCAGCCGTCTAGCACAGATACGCAGTATTTT. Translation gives CAISRSAQPSSTDTQYF.

This CDR3 reads CASSYGTPAEQFF. The CDR3 region has the DNA TGTGCCAGCAGTTACGGGACACCCGCTGAGCAGTTCTTC. The chain combines TRBV6-5 with TRBJ2-1; weak D call: TRBD1 (6 bases). CDR3 length equals 13 residues. Trimming removed 2 bases from V and 9 bases from J, with 11 bases in between. Germline CDR1 MNHEY, CDR2 SVGAGI.

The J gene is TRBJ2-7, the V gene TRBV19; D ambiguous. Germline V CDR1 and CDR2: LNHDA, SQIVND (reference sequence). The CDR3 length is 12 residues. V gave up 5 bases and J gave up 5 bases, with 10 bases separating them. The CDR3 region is CASSLGRNEQYF. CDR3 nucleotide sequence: TGTGCCAGTAGTTTAGGCCGAAACGAGCAGTACTTC.

CDR3 DNA sequence: TGTGCCAGCTCTAGGGAGGGGGCCGGGGATGGCTACACCTTC. It translates to CASSREGAGDGYTF. This rearrangement joins TRBV27 to TRBJ1-2, with 7 bases lining up with TRBD1. The trim removed 8 bases at V and 6 bases at J, leaving 12 bases unmatched. The CDR3 totals 14 residues. CDR1 is MNHEY, CDR2 SMNVEV, per germline (reference sequence).

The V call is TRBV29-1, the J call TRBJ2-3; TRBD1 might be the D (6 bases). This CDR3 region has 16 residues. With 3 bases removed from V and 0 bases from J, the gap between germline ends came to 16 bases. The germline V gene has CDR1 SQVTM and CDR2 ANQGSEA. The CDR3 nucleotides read TGCAGCGTTGAGGGGGTAACAGGGATTAGCACAGATACGCAGTATTTT. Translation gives CSVEGVTGISTDTQYF.

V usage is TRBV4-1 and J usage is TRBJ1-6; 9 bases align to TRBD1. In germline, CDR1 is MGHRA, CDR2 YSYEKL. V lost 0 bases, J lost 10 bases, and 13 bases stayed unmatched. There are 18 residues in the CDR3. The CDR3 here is CASSQDRLGDRVVSPLHF. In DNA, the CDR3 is TGCGCCAGCAGCCAAGATCGGCTTGGGGACAGGGTTGTATCACCCCTCCACTTT.

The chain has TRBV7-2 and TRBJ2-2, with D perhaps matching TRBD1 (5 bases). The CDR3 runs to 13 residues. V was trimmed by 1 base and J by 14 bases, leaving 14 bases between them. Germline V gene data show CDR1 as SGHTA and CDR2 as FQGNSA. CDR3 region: CASSLGASGQLFF. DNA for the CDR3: TGTGCCAGCAGCTTAGGGGCGTCAGGGCAACTGTTTTTT.

The CDR3 DNA reads as TGTGCCAGTAGTATGGAGAGCTCCTACAATGAGCAGTTCTTC. Protein: CASSMESSYNEQFF. V usage is TRBV19 and J usage is TRBJ2-1; unclear D gene. The CDR3 totals 14 residues. From germline, CDR1 is LNHDA and CDR2 SQIVND (reference sequence). The V end lost 3 bases, the J end lost 0 bases, and 6 bases lay between the germline ends.

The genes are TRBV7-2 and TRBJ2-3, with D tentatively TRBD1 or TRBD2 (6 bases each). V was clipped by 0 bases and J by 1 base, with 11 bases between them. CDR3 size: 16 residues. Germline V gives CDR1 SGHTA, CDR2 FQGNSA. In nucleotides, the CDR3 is TGTGCCAGCAGCTTAGCGTTGGGGGGCCGCACAGATACGCAGTATTTT. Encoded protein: CASSLALGGRTDTQYF.

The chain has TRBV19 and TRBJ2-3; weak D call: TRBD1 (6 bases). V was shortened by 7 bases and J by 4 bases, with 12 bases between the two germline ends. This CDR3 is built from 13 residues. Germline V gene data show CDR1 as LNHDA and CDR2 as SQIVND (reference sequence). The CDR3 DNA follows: TGTGCCAGTACTCCAGGGGTAGCAGATACGCAGTATTTT. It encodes CASTPGVADTQYF.

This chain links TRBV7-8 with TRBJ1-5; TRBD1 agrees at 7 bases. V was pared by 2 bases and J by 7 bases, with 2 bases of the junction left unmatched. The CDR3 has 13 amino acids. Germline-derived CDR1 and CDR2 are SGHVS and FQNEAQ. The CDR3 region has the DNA TGTGCCAGCAGCTTAAACAGGGGACAGCCCCAGCATTTT. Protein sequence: CASSLNRGQPQHF.

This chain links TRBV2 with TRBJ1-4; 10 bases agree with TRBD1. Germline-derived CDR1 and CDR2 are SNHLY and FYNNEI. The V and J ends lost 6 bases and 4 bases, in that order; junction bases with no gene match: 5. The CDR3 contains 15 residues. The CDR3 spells CASRPWTGGNEKLFF. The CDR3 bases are TGTGCCAGCAGACCCTGGACAGGGGGTAATGAAAAACTGTTTTTT. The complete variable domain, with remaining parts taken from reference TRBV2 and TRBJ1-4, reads EPEVTQTPSHQVTQMGQEVILRCVPISNHLYFYWYRQILGQKVEFLVSFYNNEISEKSEIFDDQFSVERPDGSNFTLKIRSTKLEDSAMYFCASRPWTGGNEKLFFGSGTQLSVL.

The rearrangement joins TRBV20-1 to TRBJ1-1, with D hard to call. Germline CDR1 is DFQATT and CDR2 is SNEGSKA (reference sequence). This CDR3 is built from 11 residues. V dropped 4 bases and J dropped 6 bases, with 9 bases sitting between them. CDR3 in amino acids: CSATGWAEAFF. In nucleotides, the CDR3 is TGCAGTGCTACTGGTTGGGCTGAAGCTTTCTTT.

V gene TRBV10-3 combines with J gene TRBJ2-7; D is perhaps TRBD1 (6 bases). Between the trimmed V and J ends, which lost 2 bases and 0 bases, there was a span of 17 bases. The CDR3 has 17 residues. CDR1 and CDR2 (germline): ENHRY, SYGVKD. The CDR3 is CAISEGATGKSSYEQYF. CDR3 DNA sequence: TGTGCCATCAGTGAGGGGGCAACAGGGAAAAGCTCCTACGAGCAGTACTTC.

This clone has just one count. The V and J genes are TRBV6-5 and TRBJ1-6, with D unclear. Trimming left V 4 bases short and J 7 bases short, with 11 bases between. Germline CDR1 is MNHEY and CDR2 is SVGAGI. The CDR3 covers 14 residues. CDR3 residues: CASSSHQDNSPLHF. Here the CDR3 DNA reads TGTGCCAGCAGTTCCCATCAGGACAATTCACCCCTCCACTTT.

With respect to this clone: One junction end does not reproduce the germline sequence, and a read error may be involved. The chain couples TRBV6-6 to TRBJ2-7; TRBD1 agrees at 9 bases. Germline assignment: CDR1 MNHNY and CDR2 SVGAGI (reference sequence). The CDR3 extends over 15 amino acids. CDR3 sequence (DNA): TGTGCCAGCAGTGACTCGACAGGGGGAACCTACGAGCAGTACTTC. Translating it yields CASSDSTGGTYEQYF.

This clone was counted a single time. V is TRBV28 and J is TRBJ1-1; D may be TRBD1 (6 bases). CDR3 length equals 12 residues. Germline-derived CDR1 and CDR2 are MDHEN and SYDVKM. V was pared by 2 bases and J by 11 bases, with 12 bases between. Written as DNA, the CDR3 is TGTGCCAGCAGTTTAGGAGGGCAGGGGGCTTTCTTT. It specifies CASSLGGQGAFF.

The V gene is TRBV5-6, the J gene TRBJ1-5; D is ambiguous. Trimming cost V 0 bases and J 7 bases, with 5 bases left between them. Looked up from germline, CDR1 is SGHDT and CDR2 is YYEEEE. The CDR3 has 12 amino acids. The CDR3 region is CASSLGRQPQHF. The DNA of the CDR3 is TGTGCCAGCAGCTTGGGCCGGCAGCCCCAGCATTTT.